The source of this TCR beta chain is a study of cytomegalovirus exposure and HLA in healthy donors. General observations from the study: The authors reported that TCR beta sequences could predict HLA-A and HLA-B alleles. These predictions were accurate for most subjects in the first cohort. Per published reports, the classifier diagnosed cytomegalovirus status with high specificity and sensitivity. According to the study, around 180 TCR beta chains were cytomegalovirus-associated. Roughly even sequencing depth across donors was the assumption behind the presence/absence analyses.

In the case of this clone: As yet, its antigen is unknown.

This CDR3 is 16 amino acids long. V lost 2 bases and J lost 0; bases outside the gene matches: 4. The germline V gene encodes CDR1 SGDLS and CDR2 YYNGEE. The study ran its PCR with 60 Vbeta and 13 Jbeta primers. TCRdb keeps only in-frame clones here, not all; method: immunoSEQ multiplex PCR. Found here are about 140,000 clones, about 82% of them singletons; the top ten hold under 2%. Sequencing was carried out using PBMCs. The chain recombines TRBV9 with TRBJ1-3; 8 bases match TRBD1. The sequence was collected from a female donor in good health and CMV-seropositive. CDR3 nucleotides: TGTGCCAGCAGCGTCACCGGGACAGGCTCTGGAAACACCATATATTTT. This gives the protein CASSVTGTGSGNTIYF.